This T cell receptor beta chain was captured by sequencing in a study of blood T cell repertoires in COVID-19. About the research overall: In each case, the material was cDNA or gDNA derived from T cells, B-cell-depleted T cells, or PBMCs.

This CDR3 is 16 amino acids long. V was trimmed by 5 bases and J by 4 bases, leaving 24 bases between them. Germline loops: CDR1 SQVTM, CDR2 ANQGSEA. Sequencing used immunoSEQ multiplex PCR; TCRdb keeps in-frame clones, though not all of them. The sample lists about 170,000 clones, approximately 86% occurring once. V and J are TRBV29-1 and TRBJ2-7; D is possibly TRBD1 (7 bases). The TCR was taken from a man in his 70s with acute or convalescent COVID-19. Source material: peripheral blood. This chain's CDR3 is CSVPGGGTASLYEQYF. Written as DNA, the CDR3 is TGCAGCGTTCCCGGAGGGGGCACAGCCAGTCTGTACGAGCAGTACTTC.